The sequence of this TCR beta chain was determined in a study of blood T cell repertoires in COVID-19. About the research overall: The United States, Italy and Spain provided the acute and convalescent COVID-19 samples.

This clone was detected once. The CDR3 loop spans 15 amino acids. The V gene's germline CDR1 is KGHDR and CDR2 SFDVKD. J gave up 7 bases and V 3 bases, and 6 bases lay outside the gene matches. In the original analysis: Researchers report that nucleated cell counts were estimated from reference gene primer amplification. TCRdb's table, derived via immunoSEQ multiplex PCR, lists solely in-frame clones and lacks some. V, J and clone size were drawn from that table, and D and trimming were deduced from the DNA. The data hold 250,000 or so clones, with about 83% observed a single time. The chain has TRBV24-1 and TRBJ1-2; 11 bases agree with TRBD1. Material for sequencing was peripheral blood. The origin of this receptor is a man between 45 and 60 years old with acute or convalescent COVID-19. The chain's CDR3 is CATSDTRTGGSGYTF. For the CDR3, the DNA is TGTGCCACCAGTGATACCAGGACAGGGGGCTCTGGCTACACCTTC.